Shown below are 32 T cell receptor beta chains from a single sample sequenced in a study of PD-1 blockade in classical Hodgkin lymphoma. Sequenced by immunoSEQ multiplex PCR; TCRdb stores in-frame clones only, minus some. The sample consists of approximately 9,900 clones, around 90% of them appearing once. Time point meaning: newly diagnosed, previously untreated cHL patient sample. By magnetic negative selection, CD8+ T cells were isolated from the thawed PBMCs. Sample: CD8+ T cells from blood. Source of these receptors: a human donor with classical Hodgkin lymphoma.

The rearrangement links TRBV7-3 to TRBJ2-3, with 7 bases that match TRBD1. This CDR3 comprises 17 residues. Germline values: CDR1 SGHTA, CDR2 FQGTGA. The ends lost 1 base at V and 5 bases at J; junction bases unmatched: 12. CDR3 sequence: CASSLNHRDRSGDTQYF. The DNA for the CDR3 is TGTGCCAGCAGCTTAAACCACCGGGACAGAAGTGGAGATACGCAGTATTTT.

V and J are TRBV6-1 and TRBJ2-2, with D perhaps TRBD1 (5 bases). In germline, CDR1 is MNHNS, CDR2 SASEGT. The CDR3 is 15 residues long. Trimming removed 1 base at V and 4 bases at J, with 10 bases between. The CDR3 loop reads CASSEGPGSTGELFF. CDR3 bases: TGTGCCAGCAGTGAAGGGCCAGGGTCCACCGGGGAGCTGTTTTTT.

This clone was found once. This chain joins TRBV11-2 and TRBJ1-5; D might be TRBD1 (6 bases). V lost 1 base, J lost 2 bases, and 12 bases lay in between. The CDR3 spans 16 residues. Germline V gene lookup returns CDR1 SGHAT and CDR2 FQNNGV. CDR3 loop: CASSLGWGRGNQPQHF. CDR3 DNA: TGTGCCAGCAGCTTAGGGTGGGGGCGAGGCAATCAGCCCCAGCATTTT.

The rearrangement uses TRBV5-1 and TRBJ2-6; D call uncertain. From germline, CDR1 is SGHRS and CDR2 YFSETQ. This CDR3 comprises 14 residues. Trimming removed 6 bases from V and 0 bases from J, with 7 bases in between. CDR3 coding DNA: TGCGCCAGCACGTGGGGCTCTGGGGCCAACGTCCTGACTTTC. Its protein product is CASTWGSGANVLTF. The full variable domain, rest sourced from reference TRBV5-1 and TRBJ2-6, is KAGVTQTPRYLIKTRGQQVTLSCSPISGHRSVSWYQQTPGQGLQFLFEYFSETQRNKGNFPGRFSGRQFSNSRSEMNVSTLELGDSALYLCASTWGSGANVLTFGAGSRLTVL.

This chain connects TRBV7-6 to TRBJ1-1; tentatively, D is TRBD1 (6 bases). Germline V lookup: CDR1 SGHVS, CDR2 FNYEAQ. CDR3 length: 12 amino acids. Trimming took off 5 bases at V and 6 bases at J, with 10 bases between the two ends. The CDR3 DNA is TGTGCCAGCAGCCTCGGGGGGCCTGAAGCTTTCTTT. Amino acids: CASSLGGPEAFF.

J is TRBJ1-1 and V is TRBV7-9, with D possibly matching TRBD1 (6 bases). The CDR3 is 16 amino acids. Germline CDR1 and CDR2: SEHNR and FQNEAQ (reference sequence). V shed 5 bases and J shed 5 bases, with 21 bases lying between them. The DNA for the CDR3 is TGTGCCAGCAGCCCCTTTCGAGGGGGGCGGGAGACTGAAGCTTTCTTT. It specifies CASSPFRGGRETEAFF.

This chain connects TRBV28 to TRBJ2-7; 7 bases are a match to TRBD1. From germline, CDR1 is MDHEN and CDR2 SYDVKM. J lost 6 bases, V lost 5 bases, and 10 bases had no gene match. This CDR3 has 14 residues. CDR3 coding DNA: TGTGCCAGCAGTAATCGACAGGGTGTGTCCGAGCAGTACTTC. This sequence encodes CASSNRQGVSEQYF. The full variable domain, rest sourced from reference TRBV28 and TRBJ2-7, is DVKVTQSSRYLVKRTGEKVFLECVQDMDHENMFWYRQDPGLGLRLIYFSYDVKMKEKGDIPEGYSVSREKKERFSLILESASTNQTSMYLCASSNRQGVSEQYFGPGTRLTVT.

CDR3 nucleotides: TGTGCCAGCAGTTTATCTTGGAGTCAGCCCCAGCATTTT. Its protein product is CASSLSWSQPQHF. The chain carries TRBV27 and TRBJ1-5; D gene unclear. V lost 0 bases, J lost 6 bases, and 6 bases lay in between. Per germline, CDR1 MNHEY and CDR2 SMNVEV (reference sequence). The CDR3 has 13 amino acids.

The chain carries TRBV29-1 and TRBJ2-1; D remains unclear. This CDR3 region has 12 residues. V was shortened by 7 bases and J by 3 bases, with 10 bases between the two germline ends. Germline V gene data show CDR1 as SQVTM and CDR2 as ANQGSEA. The CDR3, as DNA: TGCAGCGGGGTTGACGGCTACAATGAGCAGTTCTTC. It encodes CSGVDGYNEQFF.

This chain links TRBV6-1 with TRBJ1-1; 7 bases fit TRBD1. The CDR3 has 14 amino acids. CDR1 is MNHNS, CDR2 SASEGT, per germline. The V gene end was trimmed by 6 bases and the J gene end by 1 base; junction bases not matched to a gene: 5. The CDR3 sequence: CASSTGTANTEAFF. CDR3 DNA sequence: TGTGCCAGCAGCACCGGGACAGCGAACACTGAAGCTTTCTTT.

The rearrangement uses TRBV6-1 and TRBJ2-2; either TRBD1 or TRBD2 may supply D (6 bases each). This CDR3 contains 14 residues. Between the trimmed V and J ends, which lost 1 base and 5 bases, there was a span of 8 bases. The V gene's germline CDR1 is MNHNS and CDR2 SASEGT. DNA for the CDR3: TGTGCCAGCAGTGAAGGAGGGGGGACCGGGGAGCTGTTTTTT. Protein sequence: CASSEGGGTGELFF.

The chain has TRBV6-1 and TRBJ2-5; 11 bases are shared with TRBD1. CDR1 is MNHNS and CDR2 is SASEGT in the germline V gene. V shed 5 bases and J 2 bases; nucleotides not matched to a gene: 4. The CDR3 totals 15 residues. The CDR3 reads CASSFRDRGQETQYF. The DNA of the CDR3 is TGTGCCAGCAGTTTCCGGGACAGGGGGCAAGAGACCCAGTACTTC.

The V call is TRBV5-1, the J call TRBJ2-4, with TRBD2 as a possible D gene (6 bases). This CDR3 is 13 amino acids long. V lost 0 bases to trimming and J lost 15 bases, with 16 bases between them. The V gene's germline CDR1 is SGHRS and CDR2 YFSETQ. CDR3 sequence (DNA): TGCGCCAGCAGCTTGGCGGGCGGGGACTTGGGGTACTTC. Its protein product is CASSLAGGDLGYF.

The chain is built from TRBV7-9 and TRBJ2-5, with D unclear. Between the trimmed V and J ends, which lost 5 bases and 1 base, there was a span of 11 bases. Germline V gene sequence: CDR1 SEHNR, CDR2 FQNEAQ (reference sequence). CDR3 length: 14 amino acids. CDR3 coding DNA: TGTGCCAGCAGCCCTCCATGGCGCCAAGAGACCCAGTACTTC. Residues: CASSPPWRQETQYF.

This chain links TRBV6-5 with TRBJ2-7, with D tentatively TRBD2 (5 bases). The CDR3 is 13 amino acids. Between the trimmed V and J ends, which lost 0 bases and 5 bases, there was a span of 8 bases. The germline CDR1 and CDR2 sequences are MNHEY and SVGAGI. The CDR3 loop reads CASSYSMEDEQYF. Written as DNA, the CDR3 is TGTGCCAGCAGTTACTCGATGGAGGACGAGCAGTACTTC.

The chain combines TRBV2 with TRBJ1-6; D is uncertain. The V and J ends lost 8 bases and 15 bases respectively, with 14 bases between them. The length of the CDR3 is 11 residues. CDR1 and CDR2 from the germline V gene are SNHLY and FYNNEI. In DNA form, the CDR3 reads TGTGCCAGCCTCAGGTTCCTCGACCTCCACTTT. This sequence encodes CASLRFLDLHF.

V and J are TRBV4-1 and TRBJ1-1; D is undetermined. V lost 3 bases to trimming and J lost 3 bases, with 11 bases between them. There are 14 residues in the CDR3. The V gene's germline CDR1 is MGHRA and CDR2 YSYEKL. Here the CDR3 DNA reads TGCGCCAGCAGCCAGGGCCGGCTCGACACTGAAGCTTTCTTT. It translates to CASSQGRLDTEAFF.

The genes are TRBV6-6 and TRBJ1-1; possible D gene TRBD1, 5 bases. The germline V gene has CDR1 MNHNY and CDR2 SVGAGI (reference sequence). This CDR3 is 14 amino acids long. With 6 bases removed from V and 2 bases from J, the gap between germline ends came to 13 bases. CDR3 residues: CASSPQGTNTEAFF. CDR3 DNA sequence: TGTGCCAGCAGCCCCCAGGGAACTAACACTGAAGCTTTCTTT.

This chain uses TRBV21-1 with TRBJ1-5; the D call TRBD1 from the table was never checked on the DNA. TRBV21-1 represents a pseudogene. The CDR3 spans 19 residues. CDR3 sequence: CASSRVQGTPAFSNQPQHF. CDR3 sequence (DNA): TGTGCCAGCAGCAGGGTGCAGGGCACCCCTGCCTTTAGCAATCAGCCCCAGCATTTT.

The gene calls are TRBV2 and TRBJ1-4, with D possibly matching TRBD1 (6 bases). The CDR3 sequence is 15 residues long. V lost 7 bases and J 4 bases, leaving 16 bases between the germline ends. Germline CDR1 is SNHLY and CDR2 is FYNNEI. CDR3 nucleotides: TGTGCCAGCACATCCCCCGGACAGTATAATGAAAAACTGTTTTTT. Encoded protein: CASTSPGQYNEKLFF.

There are a few counts of this clone. The rearrangement links TRBV7-8 to TRBJ2-3; perhaps D is TRBD1 or TRBD2 (5 bases each). Germline CDR1 and CDR2: SGHVS and FQNEAQ. The V gene lost 2 bases and the J gene lost 4 bases, with 10 bases spanning the gap. This CDR3 comprises 14 residues. CDR3 region: CASSLYTGPDTQYF. As DNA, the CDR3 is TGTGCCAGCAGCTTATATACGGGGCCAGATACGCAGTATTTT.

CDR3 protein: CASRPFSGANVLTF. CDR3 DNA sequence: TGTGCCAGCAGACCATTCTCTGGGGCCAACGTCCTGACTTTC. The chain has TRBV11-2 and TRBJ2-6; no reliable D call. From germline, CDR1 is SGHAT and CDR2 FQNNGV. The CDR3 is 14 residues long. Trimming took 6 bases from V and 0 from J, leaving 6 bases between them. Using reference TRBV11-2 and TRBJ2-6 for the parts outside the CDR3, the full variable domain is EAGVAQSPRYKIIEKRQSVAFWCNPISGHATLYWYQQILGQGPKLLIQFQNNGVVDDSQLPKDRFSAERLKGVDSTLKIQPAKLEDSAVYLCASRPFSGANVLTFGAGSRLTVL.

The chain recombines TRBV19 with TRBJ2-5; 10 bases agree with TRBD2. The CDR3 has 16 residues. V gave up 5 bases and J gave up 4 bases; unmatched junction bases: 10. Germline CDR1 reads LNHDA; CDR2 reads SQIVND (reference sequence). The CDR3 DNA is TGTGCCAGTAGTCCAGATCCAGCGGGAGGGCCAGAGACCCAGTACTTC. This encodes CASSPDPAGGPETQYF.

The J gene is TRBJ2-3, the V gene TRBV21-1. TRBV21-1 is recorded as a pseudogene. This CDR3 has 10 residues. The CDR3 sequence is CASGTDTQYF. CDR3 nucleotides: TGTGCCAGCGGTACGGATACGCAGTATTTT.

This rearrangement joins TRBV5-4 to TRBJ1-6, with D possibly being TRBD1 (5 bases). From germline, CDR1 is SGHNT and CDR2 YYREEE (reference sequence). Trimming took 1 base from V and 10 from J, leaving 12 bases between them. This CDR3 spans 14 amino acids. The DNA of the CDR3 is TGTGCCAGCAGCTTGAATCCCAGGGAGTCACCCCTCCACTTT. This sequence encodes CASSLNPRESPLHF.

This chain links TRBV7-9 with TRBJ2-5; D possibly matches TRBD1 or TRBD2 (5 bases each). Germline CDR1 is SEHNR and CDR2 is FQNEAQ (reference sequence). This CDR3 comprises 16 residues. The V end lost 3 bases, the J end lost 5 bases, and 19 bases lay between the germline ends. The DNA of the CDR3 is TGTGCCAGCAGCTTGGGGACCACCGGGGTGGAGGAGACCCAGTACTTC. This translates into CASSLGTTGVEETQYF. Looking up the rest from reference TRBV7-9 and TRBJ2-5 gives the full variable domain: DTGVSQNPRHKITKRGQNVTFRCDPISEHNRLYWYRQTLGQGPEFLTYFQNEAQLEKSRLLSDRFSAERPKGSFSTLEIQRTEQGDSAMYLCASSLGTTGVEETQYFGPGTRLLVL.

V and J are TRBV25-1 and TRBJ2-2; tentatively, D is TRBD2 (7 bases). Germline V gene data show CDR1 as MGHDK and CDR2 as SYGVNS. The CDR3 has 17 amino acids. V lost 5 bases and J lost 3, with 19 bases in between. The CDR3 reads CASSIGGGWLDTGELFF. The DNA of the CDR3 is TGTGCCAGCAGTATAGGGGGAGGGTGGTTGGACACCGGGGAGCTGTTTTTT.

The rearrangement uses TRBV7-9 and TRBJ2-5; D gene uncertain. This CDR3 is 12 amino acids long. With 6 bases removed from V and 5 bases from J, the gap between germline ends came to 10 bases. Germline assignment: CDR1 SEHNR and CDR2 FQNEAQ (reference sequence). The CDR3 sequence: CASRYSRETQYF. For the CDR3, the DNA is TGTGCCAGCAGATACTCCAGGGAGACCCAGTACTTC.

The chain carries TRBV4-3 and TRBJ2-7, with TRBD1 as a possible D gene (6 bases). This CDR3 has 14 residues. The germline V and J ends were trimmed by 1 base and 3 bases, with 10 bases remaining between them. Germline CDR1 LGHNA, CDR2 YSLEER. The CDR3 reads CASSQARGVYEQYF. CDR3 bases: TGCGCCAGCAGCCAAGCCAGGGGAGTCTACGAGCAGTACTTC.

V usage is TRBV7-2 and J usage is TRBJ2-3, with 11 bases aligning to TRBD2. This CDR3 has 20 amino acids. Germline loops: CDR1 SGHTA, CDR2 FQGNSA. V was clipped by 0 bases and J by 0 bases; unmatched bases: 11. This CDR3 reads CASSLASGGAGYFSTDTQYF. For the CDR3, the DNA is TGTGCCAGCAGCTTAGCTAGCGGGGGGGCTGGGTATTTTAGCACAGATACGCAGTATTTT.

In this sample, this clone turned up once. This chain links TRBV27 with TRBJ1-3; 7 positions match TRBD1. The length of the CDR3 is 14 residues. Germline V gene sequence: CDR1 MNHEY, CDR2 SMNVEV (reference sequence). V lost 5 bases to trimming and J lost 2 bases; unmatched junction nucleotides: 3. Written as DNA, the CDR3 is TGTGCCAGCAGTCCCGACAGGGCTGGAAACACCATATATTTT. This gives the protein CASSPDRAGNTIYF.

The chain combines TRBV5-4 with TRBJ2-3; D may be TRBD2 (5 bases). This CDR3 contains 16 residues. The V end lost 0 bases, the J end lost 2 bases, and 13 bases lay between the germline ends. Germline V CDR1 and CDR2: SGHNT, YYREEE (reference sequence). The DNA of the CDR3 is TGTGCCAGCAGCTTGGGCTCAGGAGGTTTCACAGATACGCAGTATTTT. It encodes CASSLGSGGFTDTQYF.